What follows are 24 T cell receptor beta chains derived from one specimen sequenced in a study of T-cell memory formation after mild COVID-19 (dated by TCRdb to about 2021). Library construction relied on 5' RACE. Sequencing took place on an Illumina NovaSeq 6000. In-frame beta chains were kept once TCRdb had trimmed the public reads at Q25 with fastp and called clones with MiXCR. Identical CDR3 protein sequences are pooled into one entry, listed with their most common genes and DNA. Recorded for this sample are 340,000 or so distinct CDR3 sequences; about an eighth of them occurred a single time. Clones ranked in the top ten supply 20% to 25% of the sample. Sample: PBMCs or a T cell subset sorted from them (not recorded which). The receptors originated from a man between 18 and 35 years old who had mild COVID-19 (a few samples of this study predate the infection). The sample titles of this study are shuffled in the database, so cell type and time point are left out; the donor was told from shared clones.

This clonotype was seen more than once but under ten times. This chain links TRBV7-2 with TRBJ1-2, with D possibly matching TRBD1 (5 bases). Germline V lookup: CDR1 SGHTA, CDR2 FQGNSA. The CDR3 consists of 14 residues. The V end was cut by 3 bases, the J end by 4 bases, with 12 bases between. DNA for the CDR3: TGTGCCAGCAGCTTTGGGGGGTTGCCCTATGGCTACACCTTC. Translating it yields CASSFGGLPYGYTF.

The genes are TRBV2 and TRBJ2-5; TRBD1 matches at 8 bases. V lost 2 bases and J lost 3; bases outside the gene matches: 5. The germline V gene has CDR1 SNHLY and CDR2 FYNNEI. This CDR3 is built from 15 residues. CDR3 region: CASSESTGAKETQYF. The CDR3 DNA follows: TGTGCCAGCAGTGAATCGACAGGGGCGAAAGAGACCCAGTACTTC.

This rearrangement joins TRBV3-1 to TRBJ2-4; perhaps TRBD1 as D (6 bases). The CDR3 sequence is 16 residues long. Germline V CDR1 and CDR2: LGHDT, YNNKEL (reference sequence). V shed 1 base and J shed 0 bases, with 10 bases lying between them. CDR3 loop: CASSQGGHLAKNIQYF. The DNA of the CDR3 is TGTGCCAGCAGCCAAGGGGGGCATCTAGCCAAAAACATTCAGTACTTC.

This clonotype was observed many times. CDR3 coding DNA: TGTGCCAGCAGTTTAGCAACCGCCCAAGAAGAGACCCAGTACTTC. This sequence encodes CASSLATAQEETQYF. V usage is TRBV12-3 or TRBV12-4 and J usage is TRBJ2-5; D not resolved. The CDR3 length is 15 residues. The V end lost 0 bases, the J end lost 3 bases, and 11 bases lay between the germline ends.

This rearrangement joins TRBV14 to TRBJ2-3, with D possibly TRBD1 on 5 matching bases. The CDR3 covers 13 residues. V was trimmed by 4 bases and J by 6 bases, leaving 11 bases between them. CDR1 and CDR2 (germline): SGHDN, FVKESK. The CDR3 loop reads CASSRWTLDTQYF. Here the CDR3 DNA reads TGTGCCAGCAGCCGCTGGACATTGGATACGCAGTATTTT.

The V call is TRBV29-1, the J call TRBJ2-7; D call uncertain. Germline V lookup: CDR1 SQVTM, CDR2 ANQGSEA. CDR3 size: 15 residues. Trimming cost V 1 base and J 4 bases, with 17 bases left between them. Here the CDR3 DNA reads TGCAGCGTTGAAGCCGAAGGGATGACTTCTTACGAGCAGTACTTC. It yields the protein CSVEAEGMTSYEQYF.

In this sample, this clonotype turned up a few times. CDR3 in amino acids: CAISGTGFSGANVLTF. In DNA form, the CDR3 reads TGTGCCATCAGTGGGACAGGCTTCTCTGGGGCCAACGTCCTGACTTTC. The chain links TRBV10-3 to TRBJ2-6, with TRBD1 identical over 7 bases. Germline loops: CDR1 ENHRY, CDR2 SYGVKD. The junction had 3 bases not matched to a gene; V was cut back by 4 bases and J by 0 bases. The CDR3 contains 16 residues.

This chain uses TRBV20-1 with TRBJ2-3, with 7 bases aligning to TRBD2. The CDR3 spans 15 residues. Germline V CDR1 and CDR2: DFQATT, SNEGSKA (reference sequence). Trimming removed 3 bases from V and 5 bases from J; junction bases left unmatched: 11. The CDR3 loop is CSARTLAVWRDTQYF. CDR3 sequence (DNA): TGCAGTGCTAGGACTCTAGCGGTCTGGAGAGATACGCAGTATTTT.

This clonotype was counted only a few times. For the CDR3, the DNA is TGTGCCAGCAGCCGTCTAACGGACTACAATGAGCAGTTCTTC. It yields the protein CASSRLTDYNEQFF. This chain joins TRBV7-8 and TRBJ2-1; D gene ambiguous. The germline CDR1 and CDR2 sequences are SGHVS and FQNEAQ. V was trimmed by 5 bases and J by 3 bases, leaving 11 bases between them. This CDR3 region has 14 residues. The complete variable domain, with remaining parts taken from reference TRBV7-8 and TRBJ2-1, reads GAGVSQSPRYKVAKRGQDVALRCDPISGHVSLFWYQQALGQGPEFLTYFQNEAQLDKSGLPSDRFFAERPEGSVSTLKIQRTQQEDSAVYLCASSRLTDYNEQFFGPGTRLTVL.

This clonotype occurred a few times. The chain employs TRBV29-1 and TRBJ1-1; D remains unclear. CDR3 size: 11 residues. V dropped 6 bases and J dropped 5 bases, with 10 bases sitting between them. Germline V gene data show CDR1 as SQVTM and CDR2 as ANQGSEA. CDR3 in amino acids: CSVAYRTEAFF. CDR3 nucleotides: TGCAGCGTGGCTTATCGGACTGAAGCTTTCTTT.

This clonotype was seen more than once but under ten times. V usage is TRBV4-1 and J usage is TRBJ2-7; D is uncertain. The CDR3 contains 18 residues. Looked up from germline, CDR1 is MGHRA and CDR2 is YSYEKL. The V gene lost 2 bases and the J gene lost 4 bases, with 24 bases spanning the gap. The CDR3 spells CASSQSPFAKVSRYEQYF. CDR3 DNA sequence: TGCGCCAGCAGCCAATCCCCTTTCGCCAAGGTATCCAGATACGAGCAGTACTTC.

The CDR3 bases are TGTGCCAGCAGCTTAGGCGGCGGGGGGGACTCTGAGACCCAGTACTTC. This sequence encodes CASSLGGGGDSETQYF. The J gene is TRBJ2-5, the V gene TRBV11-2, with 9 bases aligning to TRBD2. V shed 1 base, J shed 5 bases, and the junction held 8 bases outside the gene matches. Germline V gives CDR1 SGHAT, CDR2 FQNNGV. The CDR3 spans 16 residues. The variable domain in full, completed from reference TRBV11-2 and TRBJ2-5, reads EAGVAQSPRYKIIEKRQSVAFWCNPISGHATLYWYQQILGQGPKLLIQFQNNGVVDDSQLPKDRFSAERLKGVDSTLKIQPAKLEDSAVYLCASSLGGGGDSETQYFGPGTRLLVL.

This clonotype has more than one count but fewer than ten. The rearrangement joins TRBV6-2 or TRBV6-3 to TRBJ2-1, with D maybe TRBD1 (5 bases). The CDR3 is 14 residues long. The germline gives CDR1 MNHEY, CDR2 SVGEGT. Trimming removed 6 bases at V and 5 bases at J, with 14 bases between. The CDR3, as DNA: TGTGCCAGCAGCCCTTCCGGACACAACAATGAGCAGTTCTTC. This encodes CASSPSGHNNEQFF.

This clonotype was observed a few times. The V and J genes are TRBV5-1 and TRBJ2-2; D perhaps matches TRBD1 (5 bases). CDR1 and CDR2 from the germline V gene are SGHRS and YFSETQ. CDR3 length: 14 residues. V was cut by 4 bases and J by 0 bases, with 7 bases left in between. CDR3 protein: CASSQQANTGELFF. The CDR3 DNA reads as TGCGCCAGCAGCCAACAGGCGAACACCGGGGAGCTGTTTTTT.

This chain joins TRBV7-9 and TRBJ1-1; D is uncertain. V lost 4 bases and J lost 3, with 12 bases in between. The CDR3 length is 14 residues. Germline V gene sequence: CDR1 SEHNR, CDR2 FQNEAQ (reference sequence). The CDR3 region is CASSSTSRYTEAFF. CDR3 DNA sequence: TGTGCCAGCAGCTCAACTTCCCGGTACACTGAAGCTTTCTTT.

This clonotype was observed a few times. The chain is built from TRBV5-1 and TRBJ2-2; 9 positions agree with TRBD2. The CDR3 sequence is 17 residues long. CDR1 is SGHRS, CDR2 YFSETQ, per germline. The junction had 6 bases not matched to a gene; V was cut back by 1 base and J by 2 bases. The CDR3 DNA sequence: TGCGCCAGCAGCTTGCTTAGCGGGGGAATCAACACCGGGGAGCTGTTTTTT. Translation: CASSLLSGGINTGELFF.

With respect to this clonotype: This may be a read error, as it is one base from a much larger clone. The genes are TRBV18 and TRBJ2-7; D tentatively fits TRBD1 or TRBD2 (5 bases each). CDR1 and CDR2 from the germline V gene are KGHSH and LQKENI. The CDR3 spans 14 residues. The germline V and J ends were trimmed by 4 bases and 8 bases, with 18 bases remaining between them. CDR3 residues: CASSQMARGQQQYV. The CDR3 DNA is TGTGCCAGCTCACAGATGGCGAGGGGCCAACAGCAGTACGTC.

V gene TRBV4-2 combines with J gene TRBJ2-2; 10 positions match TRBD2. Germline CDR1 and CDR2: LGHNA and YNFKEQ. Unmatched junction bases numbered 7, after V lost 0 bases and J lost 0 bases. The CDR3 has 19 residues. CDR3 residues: CASSQDLVAGGPNTGELFF. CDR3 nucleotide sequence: TGTGCCAGCAGCCAAGATCTGGTAGCGGGGGGTCCGAACACCGGGGAGCTGTTTTTT.

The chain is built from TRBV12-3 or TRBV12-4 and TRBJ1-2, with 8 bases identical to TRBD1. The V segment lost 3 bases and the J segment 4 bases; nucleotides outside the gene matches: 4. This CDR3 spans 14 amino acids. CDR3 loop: CASSFQGAGYGYTF. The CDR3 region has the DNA TGTGCCAGCAGTTTTCAGGGGGCGGGCTATGGCTACACCTTC.

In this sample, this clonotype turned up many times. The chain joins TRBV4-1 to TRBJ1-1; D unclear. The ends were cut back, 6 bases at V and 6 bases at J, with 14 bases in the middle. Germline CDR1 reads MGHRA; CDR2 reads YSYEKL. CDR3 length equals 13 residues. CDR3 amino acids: CASSSREVAEAFF. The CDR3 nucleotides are TGCGCCAGCAGTAGTAGGGAAGTTGCTGAAGCTTTCTTT.

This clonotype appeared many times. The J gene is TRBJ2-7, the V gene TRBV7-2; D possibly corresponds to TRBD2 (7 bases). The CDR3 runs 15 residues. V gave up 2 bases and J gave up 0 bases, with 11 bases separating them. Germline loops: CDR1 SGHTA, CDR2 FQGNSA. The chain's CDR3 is CASSLRGGGSYEQYV. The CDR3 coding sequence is TGTGCCAGCAGCTTAAGGGGGGGCGGCTCCTACGAGCAGTACGTC.

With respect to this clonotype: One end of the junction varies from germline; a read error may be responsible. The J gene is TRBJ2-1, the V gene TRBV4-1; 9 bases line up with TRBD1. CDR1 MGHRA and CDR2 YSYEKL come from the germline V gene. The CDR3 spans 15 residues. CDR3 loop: CARSQVGQGGNEQFF. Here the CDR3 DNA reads TGCGCCAGAAGCCAAGTGGGACAGGGCGGCAATGAGCAGTTCTTC.

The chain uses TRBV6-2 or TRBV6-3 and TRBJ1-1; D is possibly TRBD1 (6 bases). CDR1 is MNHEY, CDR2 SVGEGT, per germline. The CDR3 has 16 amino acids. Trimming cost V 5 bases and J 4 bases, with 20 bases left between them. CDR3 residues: CASSLPTGTRGTEAFF. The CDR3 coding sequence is TGTGCCAGCAGTCTCCCCACCGGGACAAGAGGCACTGAAGCTTTCTTT.

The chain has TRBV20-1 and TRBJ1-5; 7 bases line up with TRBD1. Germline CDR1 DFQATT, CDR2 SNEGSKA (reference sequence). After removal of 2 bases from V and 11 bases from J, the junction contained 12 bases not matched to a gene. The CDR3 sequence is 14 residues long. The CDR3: CSARRDSGRGSQHF. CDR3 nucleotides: TGCAGTGCTAGAAGGGACAGCGGGCGGGGGTCCCAGCATTTT.